This note documents a single TCR beta chain sequence. Other DNA sequences of this sample code for an identical CDR3. The CDR3 is made up of 12 amino acids. Trimming stripped 2 bases from V and 7 bases from J, with 7 bases between. CDR1 and CDR2 from the germline V gene are SGHNT and YYREEE (reference sequence). This sample was taken from a study of CD8+ T cells in alopecia areata. Study-wide background: Treatment comprised oral tofacitinib, 5 to 10 mg twice daily, in treated patients.

Samples from alopecia areata patients were lesional scalp punch biopsies and peripheral blood. In each case, RNA was isolated and then reverse transcribed into cDNA as the sequencing template. TCRdb's copy holds only in-frame clones and misses some; the assay was immunoSEQ multiplex PCR. The sample has 120,000 to 150,000 clones, about 87% seen once; the top ten hold roughly 16%. The sequence came from a human donor with alopecia areata. The sequencing used CD8+ T cells sorted from blood, collected at week 0. The rearrangement uses TRBV5-4 and TRBJ2-1; D call uncertain. The CDR3 region has the DNA TGTGCCAGCAGCTTCGGGCCGAATGAGCAGTTCTTC. This translates into CASSFGPNEQFF.